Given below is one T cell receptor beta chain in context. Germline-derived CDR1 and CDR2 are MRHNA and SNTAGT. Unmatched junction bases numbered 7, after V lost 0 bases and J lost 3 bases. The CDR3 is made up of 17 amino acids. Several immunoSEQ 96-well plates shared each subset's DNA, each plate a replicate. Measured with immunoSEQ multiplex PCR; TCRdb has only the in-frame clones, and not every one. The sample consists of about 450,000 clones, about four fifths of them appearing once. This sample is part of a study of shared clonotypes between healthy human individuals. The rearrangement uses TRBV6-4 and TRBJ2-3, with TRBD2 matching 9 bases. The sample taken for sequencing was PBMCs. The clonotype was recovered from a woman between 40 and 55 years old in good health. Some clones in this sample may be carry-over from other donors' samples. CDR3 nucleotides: TGTGCCAGCAGTGACTCGCCAGCGGGAGGAGGTACAGATACGCAGTATTTT. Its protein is CASSDSPAGGGTDTQYF.